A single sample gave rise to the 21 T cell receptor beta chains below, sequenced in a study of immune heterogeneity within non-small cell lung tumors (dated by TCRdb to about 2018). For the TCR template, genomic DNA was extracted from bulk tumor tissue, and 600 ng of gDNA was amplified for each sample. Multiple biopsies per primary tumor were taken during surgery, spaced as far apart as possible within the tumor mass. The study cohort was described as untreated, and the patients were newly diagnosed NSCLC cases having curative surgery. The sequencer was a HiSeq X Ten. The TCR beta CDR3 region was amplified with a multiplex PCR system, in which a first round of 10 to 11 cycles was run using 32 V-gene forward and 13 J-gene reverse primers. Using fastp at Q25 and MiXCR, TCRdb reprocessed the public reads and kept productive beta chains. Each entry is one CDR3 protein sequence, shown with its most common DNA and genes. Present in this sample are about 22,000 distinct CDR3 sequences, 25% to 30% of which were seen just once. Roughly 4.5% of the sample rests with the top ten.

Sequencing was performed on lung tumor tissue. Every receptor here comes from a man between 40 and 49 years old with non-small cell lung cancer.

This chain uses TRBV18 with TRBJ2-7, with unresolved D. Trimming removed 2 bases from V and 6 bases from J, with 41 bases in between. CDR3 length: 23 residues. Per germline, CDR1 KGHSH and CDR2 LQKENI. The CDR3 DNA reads TGTGCCAGCTCACCATCGTACAAATGGACCGGGCCCTTCAGCGAGTTTTGGATGGGCGAGCAGTACTTC. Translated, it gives CASSPSYKWTGPFSEFWMGEQYF.

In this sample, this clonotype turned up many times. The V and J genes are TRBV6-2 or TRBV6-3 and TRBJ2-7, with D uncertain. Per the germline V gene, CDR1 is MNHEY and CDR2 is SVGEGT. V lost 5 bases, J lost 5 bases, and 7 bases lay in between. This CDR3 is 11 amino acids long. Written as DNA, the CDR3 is TGTGCCAGCAGTCACACCCACGAGCAGTACTTC. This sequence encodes CASSHTHEQYF.

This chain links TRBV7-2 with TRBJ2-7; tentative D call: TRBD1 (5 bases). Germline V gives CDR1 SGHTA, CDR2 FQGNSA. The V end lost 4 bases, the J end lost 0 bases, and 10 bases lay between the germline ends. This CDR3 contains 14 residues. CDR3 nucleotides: TGTGCCAGCAGCTCGGACACGTTCTCCTACGAGCAGTACTTC. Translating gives CASSSDTFSYEQYF.

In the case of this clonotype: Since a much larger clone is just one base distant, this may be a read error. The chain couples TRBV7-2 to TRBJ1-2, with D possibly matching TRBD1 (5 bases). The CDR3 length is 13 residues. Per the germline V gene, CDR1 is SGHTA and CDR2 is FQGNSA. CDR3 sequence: CARSSSGRQGYTF. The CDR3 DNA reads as TGTGCCAGAAGCTCCTCGGGGCGCCAAGGCTACACCTTC.

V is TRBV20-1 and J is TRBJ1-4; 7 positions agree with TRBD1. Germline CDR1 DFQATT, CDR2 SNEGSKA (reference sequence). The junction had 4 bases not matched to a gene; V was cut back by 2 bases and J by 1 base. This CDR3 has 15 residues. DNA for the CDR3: TGCAGTGCTAGACCAACAGGGGTAACTAATGAAAAACTGTTTTTT. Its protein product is CSARPTGVTNEKLFF.

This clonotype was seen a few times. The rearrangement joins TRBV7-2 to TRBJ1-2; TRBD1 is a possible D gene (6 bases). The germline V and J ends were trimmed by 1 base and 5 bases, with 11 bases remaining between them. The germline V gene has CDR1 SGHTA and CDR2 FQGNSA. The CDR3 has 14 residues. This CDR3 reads CASSLDRVFYGYTF. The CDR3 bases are TGTGCCAGCAGCTTAGACAGGGTTTTTTATGGCTACACCTTC.

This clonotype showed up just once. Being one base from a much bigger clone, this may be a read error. In DNA form, the CDR3 reads TGTGCCAGAAGCTTAACCGGGCCGGCTAATGAAAAACTGTTTTTT. Its translation is CARSLTGPANEKLFF. The chain joins TRBV7-8 to TRBJ1-4; D not resolved. The CDR3 extends over 15 amino acids. Germline loops: CDR1 SGHVS, CDR2 FQNEAQ. Filled out from reference TRBV7-8 and TRBJ1-4, the complete variable domain reads GAGVSQSPRYKVAKRGQDVALRCDPISGHVSLFWYQQALGQGPEFLTYFQNEAQLDKSGLPSDRFFAERPEGSVSTLKIQRTQQEDSAVYLCARSLTGPANEKLFFGSGTQLSVL.

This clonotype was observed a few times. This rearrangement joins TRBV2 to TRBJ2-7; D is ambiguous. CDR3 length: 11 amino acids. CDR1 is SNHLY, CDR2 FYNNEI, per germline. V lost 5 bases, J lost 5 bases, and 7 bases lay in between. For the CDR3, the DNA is TGTGCCAGCAGTCAGTCAGACGAGCAGTACTTC. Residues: CASSQSDEQYF.

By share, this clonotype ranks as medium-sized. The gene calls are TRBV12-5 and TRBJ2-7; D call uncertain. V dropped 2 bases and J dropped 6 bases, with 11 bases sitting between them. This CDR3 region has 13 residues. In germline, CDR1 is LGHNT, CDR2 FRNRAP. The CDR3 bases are TGTGCTAGTGGTTTGTTGGGGTTCGGCGAGCAGTACTTC. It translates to CASGLLGFGEQYF.

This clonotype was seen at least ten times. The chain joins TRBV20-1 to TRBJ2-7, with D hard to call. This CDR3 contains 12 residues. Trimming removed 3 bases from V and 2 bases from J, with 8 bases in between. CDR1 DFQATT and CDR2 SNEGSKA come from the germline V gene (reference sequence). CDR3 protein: CSASQEAYEQYF. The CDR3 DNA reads TGCAGTGCTAGCCAAGAAGCCTACGAGCAGTACTTC.

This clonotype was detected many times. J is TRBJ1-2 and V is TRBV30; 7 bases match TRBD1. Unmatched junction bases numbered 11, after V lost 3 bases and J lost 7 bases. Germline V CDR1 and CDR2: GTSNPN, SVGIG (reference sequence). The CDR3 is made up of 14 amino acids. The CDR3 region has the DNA TGTGCCTGGAGCCCCCCAGGGGGAAGGGGTGGCTACACCTTC. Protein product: CAWSPPGGRGGYTF. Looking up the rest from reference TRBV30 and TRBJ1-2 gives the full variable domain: SQTIHQWPATLVQPVGSPLSLECTVEGTSNPNLYWYRQAAGRGLQLLFYSVGIGQISSEVPQNLSASRPQDRQFILSSKKLLLSDSGFYLCAWSPPGGRGGYTFGSGTRLTVV.

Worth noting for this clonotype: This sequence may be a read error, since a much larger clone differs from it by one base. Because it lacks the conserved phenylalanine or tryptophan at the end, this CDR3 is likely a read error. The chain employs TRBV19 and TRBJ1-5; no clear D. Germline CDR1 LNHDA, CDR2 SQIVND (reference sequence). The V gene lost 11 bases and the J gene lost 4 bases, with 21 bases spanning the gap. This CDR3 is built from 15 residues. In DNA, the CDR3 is TGTGCCTCCGAAAAAGCCCGGTCCCTGAATCAGCCCCAGCATTCT. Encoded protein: CASEKARSLNQPQHS.

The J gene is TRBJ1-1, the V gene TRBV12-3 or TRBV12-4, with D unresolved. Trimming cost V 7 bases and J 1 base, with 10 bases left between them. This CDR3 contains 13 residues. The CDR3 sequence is CASNPPGNTEAFF. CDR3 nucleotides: TGTGCCAGCAACCCCCCAGGGAACACTGAAGCTTTCTTT.

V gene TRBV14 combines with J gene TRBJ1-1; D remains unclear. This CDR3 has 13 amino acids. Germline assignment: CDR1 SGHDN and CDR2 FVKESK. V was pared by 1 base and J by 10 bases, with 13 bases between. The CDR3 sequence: CASSQGMGTPAFF. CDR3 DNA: TGTGCCAGCAGCCAAGGAATGGGTACTCCAGCTTTCTTT.

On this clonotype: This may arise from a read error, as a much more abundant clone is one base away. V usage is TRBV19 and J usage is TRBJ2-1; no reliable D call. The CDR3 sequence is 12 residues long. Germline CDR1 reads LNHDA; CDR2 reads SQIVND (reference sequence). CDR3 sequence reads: CASSISDNEQFF. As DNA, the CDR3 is TGTGCCAGTAGTATCTCCGACAATGAGCAGTTCTTC.

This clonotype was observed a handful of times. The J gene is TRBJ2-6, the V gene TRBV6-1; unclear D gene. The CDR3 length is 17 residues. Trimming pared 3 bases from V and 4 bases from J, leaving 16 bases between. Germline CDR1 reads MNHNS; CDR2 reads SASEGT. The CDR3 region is CASSEQDLIVGANVLTF. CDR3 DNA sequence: TGTGCCAGCAGTGAGCAGGACCTCATCGTGGGGGCCAACGTCCTGACTTTC.

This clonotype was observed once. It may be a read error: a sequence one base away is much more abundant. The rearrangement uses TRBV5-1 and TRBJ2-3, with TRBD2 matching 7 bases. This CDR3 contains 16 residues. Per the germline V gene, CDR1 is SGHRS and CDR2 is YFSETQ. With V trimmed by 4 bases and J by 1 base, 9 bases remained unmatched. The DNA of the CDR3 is TGCGCCAGCAGCGAAGGACTAGTGGGAGGCACAGATACGCAGTATTTT. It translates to CASSEGLVGGTDTQYF.

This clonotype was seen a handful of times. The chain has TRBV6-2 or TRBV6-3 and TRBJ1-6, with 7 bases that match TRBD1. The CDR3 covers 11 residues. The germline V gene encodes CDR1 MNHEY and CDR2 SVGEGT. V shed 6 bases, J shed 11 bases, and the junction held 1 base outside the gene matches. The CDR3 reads CASRTGAPLHF. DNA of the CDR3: TGTGCCAGCAGAACAGGGGCACCCCTCCACTTT.

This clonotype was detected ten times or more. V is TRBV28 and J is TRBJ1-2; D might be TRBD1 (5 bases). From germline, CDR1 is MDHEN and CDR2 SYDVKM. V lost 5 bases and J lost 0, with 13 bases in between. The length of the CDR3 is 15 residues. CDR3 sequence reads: CASSPFGGANYGYTF. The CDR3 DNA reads TGTGCCAGCAGTCCGTTTGGGGGGGCTAACTATGGCTACACCTTC.

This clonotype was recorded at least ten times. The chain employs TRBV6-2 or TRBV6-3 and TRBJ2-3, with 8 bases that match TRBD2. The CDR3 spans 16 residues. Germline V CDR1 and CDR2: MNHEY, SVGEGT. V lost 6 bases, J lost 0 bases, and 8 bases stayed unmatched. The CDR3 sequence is CASRRLAPSSTDTQYF. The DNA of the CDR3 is TGTGCCAGCAGGAGACTAGCGCCTTCTAGCACAGATACGCAGTATTTT.

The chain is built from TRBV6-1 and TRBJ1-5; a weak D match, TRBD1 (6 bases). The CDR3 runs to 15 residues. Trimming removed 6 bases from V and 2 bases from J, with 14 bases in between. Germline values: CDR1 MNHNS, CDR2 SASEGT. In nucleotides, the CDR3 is TGTGCCAGCAGCGCGGGGGGGGGGCGCAATCAGCCCCAGCATTTT. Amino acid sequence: CASSAGGGRNQPQHF.